These 13 T cell receptor beta chains were all obtained from the same sample, sequenced in a study of T-cell reconstitution after alpha-beta-depleted transplantation in children. Unique molecular identifiers were incorporated when the TCRbeta library was constructed. TCRdb analysed the PCR reads with MiXCR anew, one entry per CDR3 protein. The table shows about 980,000 distinct CDR3 sequences, with about 30% occurring only once. The material sequenced was PBMCs, mostly from graft donor cells, taken 360 days after TCRalphabeta/CD19-depleted stem cell transplant. These receptors all stem from a boy younger than two who had a stem cell transplant for SCID, so the T cells may come from the graft donor.

This rearrangement joins TRBV27 to TRBJ2-4, with D possibly being TRBD1 (5 bases). V lost 6 bases to trimming and J lost 2 bases, with 17 bases between them. Germline CDR1 reads MNHEY; CDR2 reads SMNVEV (reference sequence). The CDR3 contains 16 residues. The CDR3 nucleotides read TGTGCCAGCAGCCCTTACCAGGGCCCTTCCAAAAACATTCAGTACTTC. Translation gives CASSPYQGPSKNIQYF.

V gene TRBV20-1 combines with J gene TRBJ2-7; D unresolved. Germline V gene lookup returns CDR1 DFQATT and CDR2 SNEGSKA (reference sequence). V was trimmed by 3 bases and J by 3 bases, leaving 9 bases between them. CDR3 length equals 12 residues. CDR3 nucleotides: TGCAGTGCTAGTCAGTTTATCTACGAGCAGTACTTC. Protein: CSASQFIYEQYF.

The V gene is TRBV5-6, the J gene TRBJ1-2; weak D call: TRBD1 (5 bases). The germline V gene encodes CDR1 SGHDT and CDR2 YYEEEE. The V end lost 0 bases, the J end lost 8 bases, and 11 bases lay between the germline ends. The CDR3 extends over 13 amino acids. The chain's CDR3 is CASSLGQLVGYTF. CDR3 DNA sequence: TGTGCCAGCAGCTTGGGACAGCTGGTAGGCTACACCTTC.

V is TRBV28 and J is TRBJ2-1; 11 bases align to TRBD1. The CDR3 sequence is 16 residues long. V lost 5 bases to trimming and J lost 4 bases; unmatched junction nucleotides: 7. The germline V gene encodes CDR1 MDHEN and CDR2 SYDVKM. The CDR3 DNA sequence: TGTGCCAGCAGTGTCCCCGGGACAGGGGGATACAATGAGCAGTTCTTC. It encodes CASSVPGTGGYNEQFF.

This sequence joins TRBV20-1 and TRBJ2-3; no clear D. V was clipped by 0 bases and J by 2 bases, with 12 bases between them. Germline V gene data show CDR1 as DFQATT and CDR2 as SNEGSKA (reference sequence). CDR3 length: 15 amino acids. This CDR3 reads CSARDLARNTDTQYF. In DNA, the CDR3 is TGCAGTGCTAGAGATTTGGCGCGGAACACAGATACGCAGTATTTT.

In this sample, this clonotype turned up a few times. The J gene is TRBJ2-1, the V gene TRBV12-3 or TRBV12-4; 9 nucleotides agree with TRBD2. After removal of 1 base from V and 6 bases from J, the junction contained 10 bases not matched to a gene. This CDR3 has 17 residues. This CDR3 reads CASSLERRLAVSNEQFF. CDR3 nucleotide sequence: TGTGCCAGCAGTTTAGAAAGGAGACTAGCGGTATCCAATGAGCAGTTCTTC.

The chain couples TRBV12-3 or TRBV12-4 to TRBJ2-3; D unclear. CDR3 size: 14 residues. V lost 3 bases, J lost 6 bases, and 13 bases lay in between. The CDR3: CASSLLGSGDTQYF. Here the CDR3 DNA reads TGTGCCAGCAGTTTGTTGGGTTCTGGTGATACGCAGTATTTT.

This clonotype was seen at least ten times. This chain links TRBV29-1 with TRBJ2-7; D call uncertain. Germline V gene data show CDR1 as SQVTM and CDR2 as ANQGSEA. Trimming removed 7 bases at V and 2 bases at J, with 12 bases between. The CDR3 is 12 residues long. The CDR3 DNA reads TGCAGCGCCATGACTCCTACCTACGAGCAGTACTTC. Protein product: CSAMTPTYEQYF.

The chain carries TRBV5-1 and TRBJ2-7; D is undetermined. From germline, CDR1 is SGHRS and CDR2 YFSETQ. The CDR3 totals 15 residues. Trimming pared 0 bases from V and 0 bases from J, leaving 10 bases between. The chain's CDR3 is CASSLVGRPSYEQYF. The CDR3 coding sequence is TGCGCCAGCAGCTTGGTCGGTAGGCCCTCCTACGAGCAGTACTTC.

The V and J genes are TRBV7-9 and TRBJ2-7, with D tentatively TRBD1 or TRBD2 (5 bases each). V was shortened by 3 bases and J by 0 bases, with 18 bases between the two germline ends. Germline CDR1 SEHNR, CDR2 FQNEAQ (reference sequence). This CDR3 is 17 amino acids long. CDR3 sequence: CASSLGAQGRSSYEQYF. CDR3 coding DNA: TGTGCCAGCAGCTTGGGCGCCCAGGGACGAAGCTCCTACGAGCAGTACTTC.

The chain recombines TRBV28 with TRBJ2-7; 9 bases match TRBD1. The CDR3 totals 12 residues. After removal of 10 bases from V and 8 bases from J, the junction contained 9 bases not matched to a gene. Germline CDR1 is MDHEN and CDR2 is SYDVKM. The CDR3 DNA follows: TGTGCCACCTGGGACAGGGCTAACAAGCAGTACTTC. This codes for CATWDRANKQYF.

The rearrangement joins TRBV4-2 to TRBJ1-1, with unresolved D. Trimming removed 1 base from V and 7 bases from J, with 10 bases in between. The CDR3 has 13 residues. Per the germline V gene, CDR1 is LGHNA and CDR2 is YNFKEQ. The CDR3 sequence is CASSQGIGYEAFF. CDR3 nucleotide sequence: TGTGCCAGCAGCCAAGGAATCGGCTATGAAGCTTTCTTT.

The V call is TRBV29-1, the J call TRBJ2-7, with D perhaps TRBD2 (6 bases). Trimming stripped 2 bases from V and 5 bases from J, with 13 bases between. Germline CDR1 reads SQVTM; CDR2 reads ANQGSEA. The CDR3 extends over 13 amino acids. The CDR3 reads CSVEYGPGDEQYF. As DNA, the CDR3 is TGCAGCGTTGAATATGGGCCGGGGGACGAGCAGTACTTC.